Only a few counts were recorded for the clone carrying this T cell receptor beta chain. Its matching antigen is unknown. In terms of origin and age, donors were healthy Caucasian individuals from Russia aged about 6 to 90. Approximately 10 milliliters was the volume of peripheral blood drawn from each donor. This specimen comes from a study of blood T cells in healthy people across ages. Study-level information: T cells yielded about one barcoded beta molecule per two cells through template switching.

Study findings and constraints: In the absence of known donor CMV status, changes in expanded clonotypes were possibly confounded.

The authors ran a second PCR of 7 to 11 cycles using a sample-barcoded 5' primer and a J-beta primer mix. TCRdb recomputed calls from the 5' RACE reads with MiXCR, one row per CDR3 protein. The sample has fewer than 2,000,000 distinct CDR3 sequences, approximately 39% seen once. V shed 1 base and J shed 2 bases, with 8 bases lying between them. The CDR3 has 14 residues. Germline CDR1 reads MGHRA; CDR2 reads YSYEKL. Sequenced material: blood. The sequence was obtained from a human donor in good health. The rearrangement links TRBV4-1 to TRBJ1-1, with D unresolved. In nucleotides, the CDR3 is TGCGCCAGCAGCCAAGTTTCCGCTAACACTGAAGCTTTCTTT. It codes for CASSQVSANTEAFF.